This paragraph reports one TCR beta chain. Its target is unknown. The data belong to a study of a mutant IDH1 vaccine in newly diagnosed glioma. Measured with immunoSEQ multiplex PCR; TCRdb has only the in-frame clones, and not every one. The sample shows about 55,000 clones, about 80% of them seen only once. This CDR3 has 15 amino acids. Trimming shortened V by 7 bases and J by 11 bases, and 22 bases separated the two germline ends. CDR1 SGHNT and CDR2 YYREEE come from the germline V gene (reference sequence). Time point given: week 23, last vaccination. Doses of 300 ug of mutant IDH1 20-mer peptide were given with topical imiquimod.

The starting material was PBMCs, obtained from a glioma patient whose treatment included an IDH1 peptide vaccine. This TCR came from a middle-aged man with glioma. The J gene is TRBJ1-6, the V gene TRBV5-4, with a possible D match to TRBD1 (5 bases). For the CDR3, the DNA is TGTGCCAGCCAAGACAGCATCATCCGGACGGCACCCCTCCACTTT. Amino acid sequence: CASQDSIIRTAPLHF.